The clone carrying this TCR beta chain was detected once. The sample originates from a study of blood T cell repertoires in COVID-19. Study context: The United States, Italy and Spain supplied acute and convalescent COVID-19 samples. PBMCs, B-cell-depleted T cells, or T cells were the source of the cDNA or gDNA that made up the material.

V was pared by 3 bases and J by 5 bases, with 13 bases between. The CDR3 spans 13 residues. CDR1 and CDR2 from the germline V gene are DFQATT and SNEGSKA (reference sequence). As handled by the study authors: Using reference gene primer amplification, nucleated cell counts were estimated. Produced via immunoSEQ multiplex PCR; TCRdb's table is partial and in-frame only. The DNA gave D and trimming, while V, J and clone size come from that table. The data contain about 190,000 clones, around 85% of them singletons. J is TRBJ1-1 and V is TRBV20-1, with D unresolved. The TCR was taken from a man aged 45-60 years who had recovered from COVID-19. Source material: peripheral blood. CDR3 coding DNA: TGCAGTGCTAGTAGGGTCGGGGTAACTGAAGCTTTCTTT. It translates to CSASRVGVTEAFF.